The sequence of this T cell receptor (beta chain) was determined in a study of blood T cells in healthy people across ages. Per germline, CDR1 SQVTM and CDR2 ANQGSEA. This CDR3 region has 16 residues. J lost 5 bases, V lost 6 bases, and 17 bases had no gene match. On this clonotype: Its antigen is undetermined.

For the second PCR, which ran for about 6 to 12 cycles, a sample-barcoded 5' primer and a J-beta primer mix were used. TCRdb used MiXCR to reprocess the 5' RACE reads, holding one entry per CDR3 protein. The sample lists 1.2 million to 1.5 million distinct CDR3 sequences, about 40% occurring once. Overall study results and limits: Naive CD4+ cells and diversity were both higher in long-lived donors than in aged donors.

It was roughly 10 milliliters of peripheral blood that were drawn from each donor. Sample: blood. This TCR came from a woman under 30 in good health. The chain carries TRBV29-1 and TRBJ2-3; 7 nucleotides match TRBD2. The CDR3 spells CSVDGASGTVGDTQYF. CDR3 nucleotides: TGCAGCGTGGACGGGGCTAGCGGCACGGTAGGAGATACGCAGTATTTT.